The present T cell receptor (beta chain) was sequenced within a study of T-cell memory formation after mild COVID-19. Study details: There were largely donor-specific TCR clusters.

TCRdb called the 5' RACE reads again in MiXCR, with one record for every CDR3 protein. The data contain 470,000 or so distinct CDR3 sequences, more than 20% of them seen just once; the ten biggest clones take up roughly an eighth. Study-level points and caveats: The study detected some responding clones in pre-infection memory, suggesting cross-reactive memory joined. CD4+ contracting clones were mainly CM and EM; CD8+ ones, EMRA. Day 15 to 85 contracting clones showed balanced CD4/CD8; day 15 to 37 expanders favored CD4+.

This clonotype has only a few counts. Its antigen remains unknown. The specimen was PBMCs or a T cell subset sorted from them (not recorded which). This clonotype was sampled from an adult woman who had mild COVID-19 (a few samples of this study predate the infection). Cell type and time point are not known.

CDR3 in amino acids: CASSFGTSGGGMVTQYF. The CDR3 DNA reads TGTGCCAGCAGCTTTGGGACTAGCGGGGGGGGAATGGTGACCCAGTACTTC. J is TRBJ2-5 and V is TRBV5-4; TRBD2 agrees at 16 bases. Germline V gene data show CDR1 as SGHNT and CDR2 as YYREEE (reference sequence). The CDR3 covers 17 residues. The V gene end was trimmed by 2 bases and the J gene end by 7 bases; junction bases not matched to a gene: 8.